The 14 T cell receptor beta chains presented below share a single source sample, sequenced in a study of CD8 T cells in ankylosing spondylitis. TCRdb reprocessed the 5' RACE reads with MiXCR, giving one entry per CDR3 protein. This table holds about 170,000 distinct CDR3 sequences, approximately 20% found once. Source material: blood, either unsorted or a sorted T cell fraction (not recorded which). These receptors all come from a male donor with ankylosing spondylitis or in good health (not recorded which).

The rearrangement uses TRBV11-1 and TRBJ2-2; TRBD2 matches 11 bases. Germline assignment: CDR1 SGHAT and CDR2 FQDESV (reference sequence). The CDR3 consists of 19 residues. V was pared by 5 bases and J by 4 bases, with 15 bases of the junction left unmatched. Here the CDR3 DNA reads TGTGCCAGCAGCCACTTAGGGACTAGCGGAAACTCGATCACCGGGGAGCTGTTTTTT. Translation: CASSHLGTSGNSITGELFF.

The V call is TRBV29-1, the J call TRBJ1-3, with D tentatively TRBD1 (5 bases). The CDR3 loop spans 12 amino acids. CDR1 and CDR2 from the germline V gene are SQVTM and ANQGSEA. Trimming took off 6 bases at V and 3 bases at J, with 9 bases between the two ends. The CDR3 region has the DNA TGCAGCGTCTCGAGGGGTGGAAACACCATATATTTT. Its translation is CSVSRGGNTIYF.

The CDR3 protein is CASSIRGAASTEAFF. The CDR3 nucleotides are TGTGCCAGCAGCATCAGGGGAGCTGCTAGCACTGAAGCTTTCTTT. The V call is TRBV27, the J call TRBJ1-1; tentative D call: TRBD1 (6 bases). The CDR3 covers 15 residues. The germline V and J ends were trimmed by 6 bases and 4 bases, with 18 bases remaining between them. Germline loops: CDR1 MNHEY, CDR2 SMNVEV (reference sequence).

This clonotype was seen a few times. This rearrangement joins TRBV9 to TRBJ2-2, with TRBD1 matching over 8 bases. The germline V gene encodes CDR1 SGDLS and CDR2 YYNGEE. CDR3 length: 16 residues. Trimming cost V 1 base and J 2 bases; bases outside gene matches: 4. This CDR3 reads CASSVSGGLNTGELFF. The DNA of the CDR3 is TGTGCCAGCAGCGTATCAGGGGGCCTTAACACCGGGGAGCTGTTTTTT. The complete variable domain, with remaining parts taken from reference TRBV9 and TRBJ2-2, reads DSGVTQTPKHLITATGQRVTLRCSPRSGDLSVYWYQQSLDQGLQFLIQYYNGEERAKGNILERFSAQQFPDLHSELNLSSLELGDSALYFCASSVSGGLNTGELFFGEGSRLTVL.

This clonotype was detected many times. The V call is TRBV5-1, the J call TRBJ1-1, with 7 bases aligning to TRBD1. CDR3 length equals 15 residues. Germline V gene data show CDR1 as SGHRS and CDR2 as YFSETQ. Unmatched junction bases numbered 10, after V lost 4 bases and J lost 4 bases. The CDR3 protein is CASSHPDRVGTEAFF. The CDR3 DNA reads TGCGCCAGCAGCCATCCTGACAGGGTAGGCACTGAAGCTTTCTTT.

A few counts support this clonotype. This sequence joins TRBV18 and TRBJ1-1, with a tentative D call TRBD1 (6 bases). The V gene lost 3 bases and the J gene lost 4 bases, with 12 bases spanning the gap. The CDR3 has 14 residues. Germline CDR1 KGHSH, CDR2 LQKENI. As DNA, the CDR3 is TGTGCCAGCTCACCGAACAGGGCTAGCACTGAAGCTTTCTTT. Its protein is CASSPNRASTEAFF.

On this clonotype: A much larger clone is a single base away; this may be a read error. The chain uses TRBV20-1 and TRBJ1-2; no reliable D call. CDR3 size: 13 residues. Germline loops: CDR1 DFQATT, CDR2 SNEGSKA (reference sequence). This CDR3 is CSARDGGGYGCTF. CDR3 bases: TGCAGTGCTAGAGATGGAGGAGGCTATGGCTGCACCTTC.

The CDR3 here is CASTLAGSSTEAFF. The CDR3 DNA is TGCGCCAGCACCCTTGCAGGGTCGAGCACTGAAGCTTTCTTT. The rearrangement joins TRBV5-1 to TRBJ1-1, with D maybe TRBD1 (5 bases). Looked up from germline, CDR1 is SGHRS and CDR2 is YFSETQ. The CDR3 is 14 amino acids. V lost 6 bases and J 4 bases, leaving 16 bases between the germline ends.

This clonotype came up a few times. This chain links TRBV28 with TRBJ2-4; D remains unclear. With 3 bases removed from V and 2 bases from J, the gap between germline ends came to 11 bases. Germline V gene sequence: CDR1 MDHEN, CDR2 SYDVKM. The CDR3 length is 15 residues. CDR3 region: CASSLVRGTKNIQYF. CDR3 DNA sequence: TGTGCCAGCAGTTTGGTCAGAGGAACCAAAAACATTCAGTACTTC.

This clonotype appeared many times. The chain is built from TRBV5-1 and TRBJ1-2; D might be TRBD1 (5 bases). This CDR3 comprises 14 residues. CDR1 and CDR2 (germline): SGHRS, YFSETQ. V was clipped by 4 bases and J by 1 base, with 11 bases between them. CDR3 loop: CASSMSTVNYGYTF. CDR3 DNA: TGCGCCAGCAGCATGTCGACAGTTAACTATGGCTACACCTTC.

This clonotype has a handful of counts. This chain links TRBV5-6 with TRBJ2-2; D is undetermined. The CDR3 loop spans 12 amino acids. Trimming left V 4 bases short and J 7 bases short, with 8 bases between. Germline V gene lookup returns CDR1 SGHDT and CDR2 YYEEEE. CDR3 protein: CASSPGGGELFF. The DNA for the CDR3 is TGTGCCAGCAGCCCAGGTGGCGGGGAGCTGTTTTTT.

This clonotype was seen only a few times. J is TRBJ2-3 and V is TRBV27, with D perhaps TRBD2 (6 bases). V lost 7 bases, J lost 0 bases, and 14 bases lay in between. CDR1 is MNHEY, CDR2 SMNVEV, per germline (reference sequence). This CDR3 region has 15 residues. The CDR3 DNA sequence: TGTGCCAGCACTCCGAGGGAGGCTAGCACAGATACGCAGTATTTT. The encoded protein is CASTPREASTDTQYF.

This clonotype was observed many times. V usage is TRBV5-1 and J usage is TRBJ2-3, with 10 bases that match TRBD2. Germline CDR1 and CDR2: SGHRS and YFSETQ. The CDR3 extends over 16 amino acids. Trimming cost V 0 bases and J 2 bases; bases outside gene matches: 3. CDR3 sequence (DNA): TGCGCCAGCAGCTTGGCAGCGGGAGGGCACACAGATACGCAGTATTTT. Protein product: CASSLAAGGHTDTQYF.

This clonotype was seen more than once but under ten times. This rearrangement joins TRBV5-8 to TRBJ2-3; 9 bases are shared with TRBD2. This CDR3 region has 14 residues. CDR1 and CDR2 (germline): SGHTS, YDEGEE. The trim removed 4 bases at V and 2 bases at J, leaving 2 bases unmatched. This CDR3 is CASSLAGFTDTQYF. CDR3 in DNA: TGTGCCAGCAGCCTAGCGGGATTCACAGATACGCAGTATTTT.